This T cell receptor (beta chain) was obtained from a study of lymphopenia after photon versus proton radiotherapy. The repertoire was sequenced with immunoSEQ multiplex PCR; TCRdb's copy has only in-frame clones and lacks some. Counted here are around 64,000 clones, around 93% occurring once; the ten biggest clones make up 2.2%. Of note for this clone: The antigen is unknown.

Study-level findings and limits: Only patients who died were analyzed for survival; proton advantage is unproven. Post-nadir TCR diversity decline inversely tracked overall survival among those who died. After the lymphocyte nadir, photon-treated repertoires showed oligoclonal expansion, especially of CD8+ Temra cells. Photon-treated patients lost naive T cells and TCR diversity; proton-treated stayed stable.

Germline CDR1 is KGHSH and CDR2 is LQKENI. V was trimmed by 3 bases and J by 1 base, leaving 4 bases between them. The CDR3 length is 12 residues. The chain uses TRBV18 and TRBJ2-7, with unresolved D. The source material was peripheral blood, sampled from a patient treated with photon-based radiotherapy. The sequence was collected from a woman aged 35 to 49 with cholangiocarcinoma. CDR3 sequence reads: CASSPASYEQYF. The CDR3 region has the DNA TGTGCCAGCTCACCCGCTTCCTACGAGCAGTACTTC.